The 21 T cell receptor beta chains below come from one sample, sequenced in a study of T cells in Graves' hyperthyroidism and ophthalmopathy. Amplification of TCR beta CDR3 regions was performed using RNA transcripts as template. HTBI primers drove first-round RT-PCR of the TCR CDR3. Each CDR3 protein gets one entry after TCRdb re-called the multiplex PCR reads with MiXCR. This table has over 45,000 distinct CDR3 sequences, around 48% appearing once. The source material was blood. Source of these receptors: a woman in her 50s with Graves' ophthalmopathy.

Concerning this clonotype itself: The conserved closing phenylalanine or tryptophan is absent in this CDR3, likely reflecting a read error. The CDR3 sequence: CATSLDDNQPQHI. The CDR3 coding sequence is TGTGCCACCAGCTTAGATGACAATCAGCCCCAGCATATT. This chain joins TRBV7-2 and TRBJ1-5; no firm D call. CDR1 SGHTA and CDR2 FQGNSA come from the germline V gene. The CDR3 covers 13 residues.

This clonotype was seen many times. This CDR3 is CASSLGGGLFEQFF. DNA of the CDR3: TGTGCCAGCAGTTTGGGGGGGGGCTTATTTGAGCAGTTCTTC. The chain is built from TRBV12-3 or TRBV12-4 and TRBJ2-1, with D possibly being TRBD2 (7 bases). V gave up 3 bases and J gave up 9 bases, with 15 bases separating them. CDR3 size: 14 residues.

The table lists this clonotype with many counts. V gene TRBV24-1 combines with J gene TRBJ2-5; the D call may be TRBD1 or TRBD2 (5 bases each). The V gene's germline CDR1 is KGHDR and CDR2 SFDVKD. Trimming removed 4 bases at V and 5 bases at J, with 19 bases between. The CDR3 runs 16 residues. CDR3 coding DNA: TGTGCCACCAGTGAGGCTGGGGGAGCGCCTCCGGAGACCCAGTACTTC. It codes for CATSEAGGAPPETQYF.

This clonotype was seen repeatedly, ten times or more. This chain links TRBV7-3 with TRBJ2-5, with TRBD2 matching 10 bases. In germline, CDR1 is SGHTA, CDR2 FQGTGA. CDR3 length equals 13 residues. V shed 3 bases, J shed 5 bases, and the junction held 0 bases outside the gene matches. In nucleotides, the CDR3 is TGTGCCAGCAGCTTGGGACTAGCGGAGACCCAGTACTTC. This translates into CASSLGLAETQYF.

This clonotype was seen ten or more times. This may stem from a read error, because a much larger clone lies one nucleotide away. V gene TRBV24-1 combines with J gene TRBJ2-7, with 8 bases lining up with TRBD2. V lost 6 bases, J lost 5 bases, and 2 bases stayed unmatched. Germline loops: CDR1 KGHDR, CDR2 SFDVKD. This CDR3 has 12 amino acids. The CDR3 spells CATSPGGDEQYF. The CDR3 DNA reads TGTGCCACCAGTCCGGGGGGGGACGAGCAGTACTTC.

A remark on this clonotype: Its ends do not fully match the called genes, so a read error is possible. This rearrangement joins TRBV7-7 to TRBJ2-5; no clear D. The germline CDR1 and CDR2 sequences are SSHAT and FNYEAQ (reference sequence). The CDR3 sequence is 12 residues long. The CDR3 DNA reads as TGTGCTAGCAGCCAAATCGGAGAGACCCTGTACTTC. Residues: CASSQIGETLYF. The full variable domain, completed using reference TRBV7-7 and TRBJ2-5, is GAGVSQSPRYKVTKRGQDVTLRCDPISSHATLYWYQQALGQGPEFLTYFNYEAQPDKSGLPSDRFSAERPEGSISTLTIQRTEQRDSAMYRCASSQIGETLYFGPGTRLLVL.

This clonotype has ten or more counts. V is TRBV12-3 or TRBV12-4 and J is TRBJ1-5; 11 bases match TRBD1. V shed 5 bases, J shed 5 bases, and the junction held 5 bases outside the gene matches. The CDR3 sequence is 15 residues long. This CDR3 is CASSHGTGGYQPQHF. The CDR3 nucleotides read TGTGCCAGCAGTCACGGGACAGGGGGTTATCAGCCCCAGCATTTT.

As regards this clonotype: Here the CDR3 omits its conserved ending phenylalanine or tryptophan, so a read error is the likely source. V and J are TRBV7-3 and TRBJ2-3; 8 positions match TRBD2. The CDR3 totals 17 residues. From germline, CDR1 is SGHTA and CDR2 FQGTGA. The CDR3 nucleotides read TGCGCCAGCAGCCAAGAGACCAGCGGGAGTTGGGCAGATACGCAGTATTCT. It yields the protein CASSQETSGSWADTQYS.

A word on this clonotype: This may be a read error: a much more frequent sequence differs by one nucleotide. The chain has TRBV4-2 and TRBJ2-2, with 9 bases that match TRBD1. CDR1 and CDR2 from the germline V gene are LGHNA and YNFKEQ. V lost 4 bases, J lost 4 bases, and 10 bases stayed unmatched. The CDR3 length is 17 residues. This CDR3 is CASSPVTGTGSTGELFF. CDR3 bases: TGTGCCAGCAGCCCTGTAACCGGGACAGGGTCCACCGGGGAGCTGTTTTTT.

At least ten counts were recorded for this clonotype. The chain recombines TRBV5-6 with TRBJ2-5, with D possibly matching TRBD2 (5 bases). Germline loops: CDR1 SGHDT, CDR2 YYEEEE. This CDR3 is built from 14 residues. V was shortened by 1 base and J by 0 bases, with 7 bases between the two germline ends. This chain's CDR3 is CASSLTGNQETQYF. CDR3 DNA sequence: TGTGCCAGCAGCTTGACGGGAAACCAAGAGACCCAGTACTTC.

This clonotype has a count of ten or more. Being one base from a much bigger clone, this may be a read error. The chain has TRBV24-1 and TRBJ2-3, with 9 bases matching TRBD1. The CDR3 is 17 residues long. CDR1 KGHDR and CDR2 SFDVKD come from the germline V gene. In DNA form, the CDR3 reads TGTGCCTCCAGTGAGGCAGGGACAGGGCCCTTCACAGATACGCAGTATTTT. Amino acids: CASSEAGTGPFTDTQYF.

A remark on this clonotype: Here the CDR3 omits its conserved ending phenylalanine or tryptophan, so a read error is the likely source. This chain joins TRBV11-1 and TRBJ2-5; 7 bases fit TRBD1. Germline values: CDR1 SGHAT, CDR2 FQDESV (reference sequence). The CDR3 extends over 16 amino acids. The J segment lost 4 bases and the V segment lost 3 bases, leaving 11 bases of the junction unmatched. The CDR3 sequence: CASSLAAGTVGETQYL. The CDR3 bases are TGTGCCAGCAGCTTGGCCGCAGGGACAGTAGGAGAGACCCAGTACCTC.

This clonotype has a count of ten or more. The chain couples TRBV15 to TRBJ2-1; TRBD2 is a possible D gene (6 bases). There are 18 residues in the CDR3. Deletions cut 5 bases from V and 10 bases from J, with 30 bases between. CDR1 and CDR2 (germline): LNHNV, YYDKDF (reference sequence). This CDR3 reads CATSLREASKPGGREQFF. The CDR3 DNA sequence: TGTGCCACCAGCCTTCGGGAAGCGTCCAAGCCCGGGGGTCGGGAGCAGTTCTTC. The full variable domain, with the rest looked up from reference TRBV15 and TRBJ2-1, is DAMVIQNPRYQVTQFGKPVTLSCSQTLNHNVMYWYQQKSSQAPKLLFHYYDKDFNNEADTPDNFQSRRPNTSFCFLDIRSPGLGDTAMYLCATSLREASKPGGREQFFGPGTRLTVL.

This clonotype was seen many times. CDR3 bases: TGTGCCACCCTTTTATGGCCACCAGTGATTTGCAGGGGTAGCTACGAGCAGTACTTC. Its translation is CATLLWPPVICRGSYEQYF. The chain uses TRBV24-1 and TRBJ2-7; tentatively, D is TRBD1 (6 bases). CDR1 and CDR2 from the germline V gene are KGHDR and SFDVKD. V was clipped by 9 bases and J by 3 bases, with 32 bases between them. CDR3 size: 19 residues.

By its share, this clonotype is medium-sized. V and J are TRBV15 and TRBJ2-7, with a tentative D call TRBD1 (5 bases). Germline V gene lookup returns CDR1 LNHNV and CDR2 YYDKDF (reference sequence). Trimming left V 0 bases short and J 9 bases short, with 18 bases between. The CDR3 covers 15 residues. The DNA for the CDR3 is TGTGCCACCAGCAGAGAAGACGACAGAACCCTTTCGCAGTACTTC. Translation gives CATSREDDRTLSQYF.

As concerns this clonotype: A much larger clone lies one base from this, so it may be a read error. Lacking the conserved final phenylalanine or tryptophan, this CDR3 likely reflects a read error. This chain uses TRBV6-4 with TRBJ2-5, with 8 nucleotides matching TRBD2. Per germline, CDR1 MRHNA and CDR2 SNTAGT. Trimming took 6 bases from V and 3 from J; bases not matched to a gene: 9. The CDR3 is 15 amino acids. CDR3 in amino acids: CASRPLAGNKETQYV. DNA for the CDR3: TGTGCCAGCAGACCGTTAGCGGGGAATAAAGAGACCCAGTACGTC.

Only a few counts were recorded for this clonotype. The CDR3 region is CASGADSEQFF. DNA of the CDR3: TGTGCCAGCGGCGCTGACAGTGAGCAGTTCTTC. V and J are TRBV7-2 and TRBJ2-1, with D perhaps TRBD1 (5 bases). Trimming removed 8 bases from V and 9 bases from J, with 11 bases in between. The CDR3 runs to 11 residues. CDR1 and CDR2 from the germline V gene are SGHTA and FQGNSA.

The V and J genes are TRBV11-2 and TRBJ2-2; 8 bases align to TRBD1. The V gene's germline CDR1 is SGHAT and CDR2 FQNNGV. J lost 2 bases, V lost 5 bases, and 7 bases had no gene match. The CDR3 sequence is 16 residues long. The CDR3 nucleotides are TGTGCCAGCAGCCAAACCGGGACAGGTAACACCGGGGAGCTGTTTTTT. Its protein is CASSQTGTGNTGELFF.

V and J are TRBV10-3 and TRBJ2-6; either TRBD1 or TRBD2 may supply D (5 bases each). The CDR3 has 16 amino acids. CDR1 is ENHRY, CDR2 SYGVKD, per germline. The V end was cut by 6 bases, the J end by 3 bases, with 15 bases between. The CDR3 coding sequence is TGTGCCATCAGAGGGGACGGGACGGGTGGGGCCAACGTCCTGACTTTC. This codes for CAIRGDGTGGANVLTF.

This clonotype was seen ten or more times. This chain joins TRBV5-8 and TRBJ1-1; D call uncertain. Germline lookup yields CDR1 SGHTS and CDR2 YDEGEE. Between the trimmed V and J ends, which lost 5 bases and 6 bases, there was a span of 14 bases. CDR3 length: 13 residues. The CDR3 sequence: CASSPDYEPEAFF. The CDR3, as DNA: TGTGCCAGCAGTCCGGACTATGAGCCTGAAGCTTTCTTT.

This clonotype showed up many times. The gene calls are TRBV5-1 and TRBJ2-6; no clear D. Germline V gene lookup returns CDR1 SGHRS and CDR2 YFSETQ. This CDR3 region has 15 residues. The germline V and J ends were trimmed by 6 bases and 0 bases, with 10 bases remaining between them. In DNA form, the CDR3 reads TGCGCCAGCACCACAGATAGCTCTGGGGCCAACGTCCTGACTTTC. As protein: CASTTDSSGANVLTF.